Detailed here is one T cell receptor beta chain. Only in-frame clones appear in the TCRdb table, and some are missing; sequencing was by immunoSEQ multiplex PCR. The data show around 43,000 clones, with around nine tenths seen just once and 0.7% to 1% held by the top ten. The sample belongs to a study of T cell changes during pregnancy in multiple sclerosis. V was pared by 5 bases and J by 1 base, with 3 bases between. The CDR3 sequence is 12 residues long. Germline loops: CDR1 MDHEN, CDR2 SYDVKM. The chain joins TRBV28 to TRBJ1-5, with D uncertain. The sequenced sample was CD4+ T cells from peripheral blood mononuclear cells, obtained before pregnancy. The clonotype was recovered from a female donor with multiple sclerosis, enrolled in a pregnancy study. The CDR3 reads CASSTSNQPQHF. The CDR3 DNA sequence: TGTGCCAGCAGTACAAGCAATCAGCCCCAGCATTTT. The full variable domain, completed using reference TRBV28 and TRBJ1-5, is DVKVTQSSRYLVKRTGEKVFLECVQDMDHENMFWYRQDPGLGLRLIYFSYDVKMKEKGDIPEGYSVSREKKERFSLILESASTNQTSMYLCASSTSNQPQHFGDGTRLSIL.